Listed here is a single TCR beta chain. Its antigen is undetermined. A read error may produce the germline difference seen at one junction end. This sample was included in a study of response to subunit inactivated influenza vaccine. CDR1 SGHRS and CDR2 YFSETQ come from the germline V gene. The length of the CDR3 is 13 residues. Whole-study findings and limits: Authors suggested each seasonal influenza vaccination recruits few new T cells.

Using its own MiXCR run on the RT-PCR reads, TCRdb lists one record per CDR3 protein. The repertoire holds about 700,000 distinct CDR3 sequences, with approximately 15% as singletons. This chain uses TRBV5-1 with TRBJ1-2; 7 bases are a match to TRBD1. The TCR comes from a man in his fifties or sixties who received an inactivated influenza vaccine. The sequenced sample was PBMCs from blood, obtained 12 days after vaccination. CDR3 amino acids: CANSEQGTYGYTF. The CDR3, as DNA: TGCGCCAACAGCGAACAGGGGACCTATGGCTACACCTTC.